This T cell receptor (beta chain) came from a study of T-cell memory formation after mild COVID-19. Study-wide results and caveats: Of the contracting clones, CD4+ ones lay mainly in CM and EM, and CD8+ ones in EMRA. The appearance of some responding clones in pre-infection memory suggested that cross-reactive memory joined.

TCRdb recomputed calls from the 5' RACE reads with MiXCR, one row per CDR3 protein. The table lists 550,000 to 650,000 distinct CDR3 sequences, approximately 15% of them singletons. In this sample, this clonotype turned up a few times. Antigen: not known. The CDR3 is 15 amino acids. Per the germline V gene, CDR1 is SGDLS and CDR2 is YYNGEE. The ends were cut back, 3 bases at V and 9 bases at J, with 21 bases in the middle. The chain combines TRBV9 with TRBJ2-5; tentatively, D is TRBD2 (6 bases). The receptor was isolated from an adult woman who had mild COVID-19 (a few samples of this study predate the infection). Cell type and time point are not known. Specimen: PBMCs or a T cell subset sorted from them (not recorded which). The DNA of the CDR3 is TGTGCCAGCAGCGCCGTCACGGGAGTGTCGGAGTCCCAGTACTTC. Protein product: CASSAVTGVSESQYF.